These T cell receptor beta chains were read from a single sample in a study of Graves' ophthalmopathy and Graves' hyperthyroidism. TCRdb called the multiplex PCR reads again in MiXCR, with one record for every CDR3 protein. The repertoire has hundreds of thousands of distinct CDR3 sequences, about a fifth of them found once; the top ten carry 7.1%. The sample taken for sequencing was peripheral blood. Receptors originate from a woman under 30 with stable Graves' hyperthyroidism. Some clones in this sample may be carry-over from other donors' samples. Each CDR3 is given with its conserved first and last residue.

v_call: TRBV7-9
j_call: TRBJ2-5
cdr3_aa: CASSPLAGADETQYF

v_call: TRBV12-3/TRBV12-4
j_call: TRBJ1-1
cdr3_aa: CASSFEVLGGTEAFF

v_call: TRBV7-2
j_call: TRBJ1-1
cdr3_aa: CASSFQGHQNTEAFF

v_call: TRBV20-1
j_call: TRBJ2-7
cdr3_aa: CSASRGDSYEQYF

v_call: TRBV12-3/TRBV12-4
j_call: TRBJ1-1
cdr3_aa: CASSLVNEAFF

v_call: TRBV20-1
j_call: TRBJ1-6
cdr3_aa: CSARGRVDSPLHF

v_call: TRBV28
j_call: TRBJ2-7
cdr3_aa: CASSLPSHPYEQYF

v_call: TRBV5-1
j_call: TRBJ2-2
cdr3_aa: CASSFLAGEAGELFF

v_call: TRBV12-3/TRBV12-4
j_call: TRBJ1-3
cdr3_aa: CASSSEGYGNTIYF

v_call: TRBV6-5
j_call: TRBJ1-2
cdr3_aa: CASSYWAGQGAFYGYTF

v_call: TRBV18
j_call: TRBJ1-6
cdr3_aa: CASSPRGTGVSSPLHF

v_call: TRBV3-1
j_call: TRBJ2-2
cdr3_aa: CASSQGREGTGELFF

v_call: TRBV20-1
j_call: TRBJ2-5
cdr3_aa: CSASVGTETLTVETQYF

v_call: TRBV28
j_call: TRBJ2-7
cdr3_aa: CASTLGGEGYEQYF

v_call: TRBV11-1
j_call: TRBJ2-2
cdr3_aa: CASNQGSGWNTGELFF

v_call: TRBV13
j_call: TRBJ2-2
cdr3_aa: CASSLVTSGNTGELFF

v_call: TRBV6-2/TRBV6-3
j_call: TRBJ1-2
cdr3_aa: CASSYYPGGYGYTF

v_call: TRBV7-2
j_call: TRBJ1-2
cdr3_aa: CASSPKLTYGYTF

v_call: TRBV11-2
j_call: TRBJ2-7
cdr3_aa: CASSRRDRGPYEQYF

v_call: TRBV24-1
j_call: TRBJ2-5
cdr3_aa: CATSDLYQETQYF

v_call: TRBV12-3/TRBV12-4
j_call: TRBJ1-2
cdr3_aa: CASSPSQGAISNYGYTF

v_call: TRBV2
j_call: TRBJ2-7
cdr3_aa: CASFRTILYEQYF

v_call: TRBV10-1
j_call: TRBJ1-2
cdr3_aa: CASSEGFSYGYTF

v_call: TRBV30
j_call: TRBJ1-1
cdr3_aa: CAWSSTPLNTEAFF

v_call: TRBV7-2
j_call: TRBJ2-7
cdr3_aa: CASSLDWTGTEQYF

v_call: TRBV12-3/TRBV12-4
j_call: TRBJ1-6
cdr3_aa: CASSLDPRTSPLHF

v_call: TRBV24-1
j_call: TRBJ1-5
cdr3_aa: CATSDATGTGNQPQHF

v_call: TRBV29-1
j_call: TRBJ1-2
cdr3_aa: CSAPLREGYGYTF

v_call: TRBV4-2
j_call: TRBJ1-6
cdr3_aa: CASSRDRANSPLHF

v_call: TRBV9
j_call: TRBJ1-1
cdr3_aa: CASSVIRGEPFF

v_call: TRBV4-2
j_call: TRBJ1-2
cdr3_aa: CASSQDRERRGYTF

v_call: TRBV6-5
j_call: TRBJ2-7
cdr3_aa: CASSPWTSGEGYEQYF

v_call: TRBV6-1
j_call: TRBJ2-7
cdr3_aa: CASKPRDRFYEQYF

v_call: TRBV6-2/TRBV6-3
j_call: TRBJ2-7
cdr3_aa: CASSYRPSVYEQYF

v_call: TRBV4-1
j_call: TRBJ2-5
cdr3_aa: CASSQSTGGGETQYF

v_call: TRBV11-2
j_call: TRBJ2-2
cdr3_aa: CASRDFGGNTGELFF

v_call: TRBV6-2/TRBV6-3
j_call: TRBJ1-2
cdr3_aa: CASSFRTAGVHGYTF

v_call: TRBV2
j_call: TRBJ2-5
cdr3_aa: CTSSDHFQETQYF

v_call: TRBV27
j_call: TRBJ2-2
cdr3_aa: CGTGDTGELFF

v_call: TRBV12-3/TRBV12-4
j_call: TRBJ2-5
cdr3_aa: CASKYRSETQYF

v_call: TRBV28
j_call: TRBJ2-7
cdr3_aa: CASSLPSGSGQTRYEQYF

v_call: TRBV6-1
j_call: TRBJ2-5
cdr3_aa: CASSLRSGGWTQYF

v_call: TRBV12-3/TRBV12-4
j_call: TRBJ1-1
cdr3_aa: CASSLLTGNTEAFF